Frequency places the clone carrying this TCR beta chain as medium-sized. What it binds is not known. TRB rearrangements were amplified by touch-down multiplex PCR with mixed TRB-A/B primers. TCRdb reprocessed the multiplex PCR reads, with one entry per CDR3 protein and no DNA. Listed are 8,000 to 10,000 distinct CDR3 sequences; 5% to 6.5% falls within the top ten. TRB was amplified from 250 ng of peripheral blood genomic DNA per sample. The data stem from a study of T cell clusters in autoimmune cytopenias. Study results and caveats: Primary autoimmune cytopenia patients appeared to lack physiological T cell clusters present in healthy donors.

The germline V gene has CDR1 LNHDA and CDR2 SQIVND (reference sequence). The length of the CDR3 is 12 residues. Material: peripheral blood. The V call is TRBV19, the J call TRBJ1-2. The origin of this receptor is a human donor with an autoimmune cytopenia or autoimmune hepatitis (not recorded which). The CDR3 region is CASSGRVGGYTF.